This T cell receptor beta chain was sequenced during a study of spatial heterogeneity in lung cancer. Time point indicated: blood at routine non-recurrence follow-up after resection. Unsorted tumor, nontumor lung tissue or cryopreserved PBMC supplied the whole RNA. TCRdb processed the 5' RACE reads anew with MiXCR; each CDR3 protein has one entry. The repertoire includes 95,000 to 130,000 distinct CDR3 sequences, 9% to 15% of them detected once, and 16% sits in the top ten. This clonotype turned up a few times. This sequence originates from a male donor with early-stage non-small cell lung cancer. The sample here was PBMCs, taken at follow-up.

Here the CDR3 DNA reads TGTGCCAGCAGCTTTAATCTCGGGGGCAAGGGCACTGAAGCTTTCTTT. Residues: CASSFNLGGKGTEAFF. The chain links TRBV5-8 to TRBJ1-1, with D possibly matching TRBD1 (6 bases). CDR1 is SGHTS and CDR2 is YDEGEE in the germline V gene. V shed 2 bases and J shed 4 bases, with 18 bases lying between them. The CDR3 has 16 amino acids.